A selection of T cell receptor beta chains follows, all from one sample in a study of blood T cell repertoires in COVID-19. Sequenced by immunoSEQ multiplex PCR; TCRdb stores in-frame clones only, minus some. There are 150,000 to 200,000 clones in the sample; around nine tenths occur only once, and approximately 3.5% lies in the top ten. The sample comprised peripheral blood. These TCRs come from a man in his 70s with acute or convalescent COVID-19. Both conserved end residues are part of each CDR3. The D gene is left open where the match is weak. The size entry is marked missing in some rows and otherwise reads once, few, many or a size class.

j_call d_call v_call clone_size cdr3_aa cdr3_nt
TRBJ2-5 TRBD2 TRBV19 NA CASSTLLAGGETQYF TGTGCCAGTAGTACCCTACTAGCGGGGGGGGAGACCCAGTACTTC
TRBJ1-1 NA TRBV5-4 NA CASSYVTGNTEAFF TGTGCCAGCAGCTACGTAACAGGTAACACTGAAGCTTTCTTT
TRBJ1-2 TRBD1 TRBV7-2 NA CASSLRTGLVNYGYTF TGTGCCAGCAGCTTAAGGACAGGGTTAGTCAACTATGGCTACACCTTC
TRBJ2-7 NA TRBV10-3 NA CAISIQDSYSYEQYF TGTGCCATCAGTATACAAGACAGTTACTCCTACGAGCAGTACTTC
TRBJ1-2 NA TRBV11-2 NA CASSPDRNYGYTF TGTGCCAGCAGCCCGGACAGAAACTATGGCTACACCTTC
TRBJ2-7 NA TRBV5-8 NA CASSSDKYEQYF TGTGCCAGCAGCTCCGACAAGTACGAGCAGTACTTC
TRBJ2-1 NA TRBV24-1 NA CATSDPTSPRPNEQFF TGTGCCACCAGTGATCCTACTAGCCCCCGACCCAATGAGCAGTTCTTC
TRBJ2-3 TRBD2 TRBV12-5 NA CASGWGGASGRGKQYF TGTGCTAGTGGTTGGGGGGGAGCTAGCGGGAGAGGAAAGCAGTATTTT
TRBJ2-1 TRBD1 TRBV2 NA CASSAGTGVGEQFF TGTGCCAGCAGTGCCGGGACAGGGGTTGGTGAGCAGTTCTTC
TRBJ1-4 TRBD1 TRBV7-9 few CASSVGQGRTNEKLFF TGTGCCAGCAGCGTCGGACAGGGGAGGACTAATGAAAAACTGTTTTTT
TRBJ2-7 NA TRBV2 few CASSTDRTGYEQYF TGTGCCAGCAGTACCGACAGGACCGGCTACGAGCAGTACTTC
TRBJ2-2 TRBD2 TRBV10-3 NA CAISGSPTSGESYGELFF TGTGCCATCAGTGGGAGCCCGACTAGCGGGGAATCCTACGGGGAGCTGTTTTTT
TRBJ1-1 TRBD1 TRBV27 few CASSPDRQGVYGNTEAFF TGTGCCAGCAGTCCGGACCGACAGGGGGTCTATGGGAACACTGAAGCTTTCTTT
TRBJ2-7 NA TRBV5-4 NA CASTLTGTWPYEQYF TGTGCCAGCACCCTAACCGGGACATGGCCCTACGAGCAGTACTTC
TRBJ1-5 NA TRBV29-1 NA CSAGGGMDQPQHF TGCAGCGCTGGGGGGGGGATGGATCAGCCCCAGCATTTT
TRBJ1-6 NA TRBV19 NA CASTPTGWNSPLHF TGTGCCAGTACCCCGACAGGATGGAATTCACCCCTCCACTTT
TRBJ1-1 NA TRBV9 NA CASSVEEGRGNTEAFF TGTGCCAGCAGCGTAGAAGAGGGCAGGGGGAACACTGAAGCTTTCTTT
TRBJ2-3 NA TRBV3-1/TRBV3-2 NA CASSPRSNTDTQYF TGTGCCAGCAGTCCAAGATCTAACACAGATACGCAGTATTTT
TRBJ2-6 NA TRBV18 NA CASSPEGQAVLTF TGTGCCAGCTCACCGGAAGGCCAGGCCGTCCTGACTTTC
TRBJ2-2 NA TRBV27 NA CASSSPTGDTNTGELFF TGTGCCAGCAGTTCCCCTACAGGAGATACGAACACCGGGGAGCTGTTTTTT
TRBJ1-4 TRBD1 TRBV7-9 NA CASRTGWDEKLFF TGTGCCAGCAGGACAGGGTGGGATGAAAAACTGTTTTTT
TRBJ1-1 NA TRBV4-2 once CASSQDSGGWTEAFF TGTGCCAGCAGCCAAGATTCTGGCGGTTGGACTGAAGCTTTCTTT
TRBJ2-5 NA TRBV5-5 many CASSQPGVGETQYF TGTGCCAGCAGCCAACCAGGGGTGGGAGAGACCCAGTACTTC